This T cell receptor (beta chain) came from a study of cytomegalovirus exposure and HLA in healthy donors. The overall study: Earlier, 110 million or so unique TCR beta sequences were recovered from about 200 million T cells by an analysis.

V was clipped by 1 base and J by 1 base, with 10 bases between them. In germline, CDR1 is MNHNS, CDR2 SASEGT. CDR3 length: 15 amino acids. Primers: 60 Vbeta forward and 13 Jbeta reverse. Clones were sequenced by immunoSEQ multiplex PCR, and TCRdb holds only the in-frame ones, with some missing. Recorded for this sample: about 60,000 clones. There were likely unrecorded immune exposures, though donors were nominally healthy when sampled. The sequence derives from a woman between 18 and 29 years old in good health and CMV-seronegative. The rearrangement links TRBV6-1 to TRBJ2-5; D is possibly TRBD2 (6 bases). The sequencing sample was made of PBMCs. The CDR3 is CASSEGAGTQETQYF. Here the CDR3 DNA reads TGTGCCAGCAGTGAAGGGGCGGGGACCCAAGAGACCCAGTACTTC.